These 26 T cell receptor beta chains were all obtained from the same sample, sequenced in a study of T-cell memory formation after mild COVID-19. MiXCR was run by TCRdb on the 5' RACE reads, yielding one entry per CDR3 protein. The sample lists roughly 600,000 distinct CDR3 sequences, around 17% occurring once. Sequenced input: PBMCs or a T cell subset sorted from them (not recorded which). The receptor source for this set is an adult woman who had mild COVID-19 (a few samples of this study predate the infection). Cell type and time point are not known.

A remark on this clonotype: The DNA is omitted, as the CDR3 cannot be located on it reliably, and the CDR3 follows TCRdb's listing. J is TRBJ2-2 and V is TRBV6-7; TRBD1, as called in the table, went unchecked against the DNA. TRBV6-7 is assigned to the ORF class and has an uncertain function. The CDR3 spans 16 amino acids, including both terminal residues. The CDR3 region is CASSHQTGRAPGSCFF.

This chain uses TRBV15 with TRBJ1-2, with D possibly TRBD1 on 6 matching bases. The germline gives CDR1 LNHNV, CDR2 YYDKDF (reference sequence). With 5 bases removed from V and 7 bases from J, the gap between germline ends came to 20 bases. The CDR3 loop spans 15 amino acids. The chain's CDR3 is CATSPRGQGLSGYTF. In nucleotides, the CDR3 is TGTGCCACCAGCCCCCGAGGCCAGGGGTTGAGTGGCTACACCTTC.

Only a few counts were recorded for this clonotype. The rearrangement joins TRBV18 to TRBJ1-1; D is undetermined. The CDR3 is 14 residues long. CDR1 is KGHSH, CDR2 LQKENI, per germline. With 4 bases removed from V and 1 base from J, the gap between germline ends came to 10 bases. DNA for the CDR3: TGTGCCAGCTCACTTCTACAAACGAACACTGAAGCTTTCTTT. Protein sequence: CASSLLQTNTEAFF.

This clonotype came up many times. The CDR3 sequence is CASSLGDRGPHEQYF. The CDR3 nucleotides read TGTGCCAGCAGCTTAGGAGACAGGGGACCCCACGAGCAGTACTTC. This sequence joins TRBV5-6 and TRBJ2-7; 8 nucleotides agree with TRBD1. The V gene's germline CDR1 is SGHDT and CDR2 YYEEEE. After removal of 2 bases from V and 5 bases from J, the junction contained 9 bases not matched to a gene. The CDR3 contains 15 residues. The full variable domain, with the rest looked up from reference TRBV5-6 and TRBJ2-7, is DAGVTQSPTHLIKTRGQQVTLRCSPKSGHDTVSWYQQALGQGPQFIFQYYEEEERQRGNFPDRFSGHQFPNYSSELNVNALLLGDSALYLCASSLGDRGPHEQYFGPGTRLTVT.

The rearrangement links TRBV28 to TRBJ2-7, with 8 positions matching TRBD1. CDR1 and CDR2 (germline): MDHEN, SYDVKM. CDR3 length: 12 residues. The V segment lost 10 bases and the J segment 2 bases; nucleotides outside the gene matches: 4. The CDR3 DNA sequence: TGTGCCACTAGGACAGGGACCTACGAGCAGTACTTC. Translated: CATRTGTYEQYF.

The chain links TRBV5-6 to TRBJ2-1; 12 bases match TRBD1. There are 16 residues in the CDR3. The J segment lost 8 bases and the V segment lost 1 base, leaving 7 bases of the junction unmatched. CDR1 and CDR2 (germline): SGHDT, YYEEEE. The CDR3 region is CASSLRPGQGADEQFF. The CDR3 DNA is TGTGCCAGCAGCTTGAGACCGGGACAGGGGGCTGATGAGCAGTTCTTC.

The genes are TRBV12-3 or TRBV12-4 and TRBJ2-1; 8 positions agree with TRBD1. The CDR3 extends over 16 amino acids. The ends lost 5 bases at V and 2 bases at J; junction bases unmatched: 8. The CDR3 region has the DNA TGTGCCAGCAGTACGTACAGGGGGGCAACCTACAATGAGCAGTTCTTC. It codes for CASSTYRGATYNEQFF.

CDR3 sequence: CASSQDRGVVGELFF. The CDR3 coding sequence is TGCGCCAGCAGCCAAGATCGGGGGGTCGTCGGGGAGCTGTTTTTT. The genes are TRBV4-1 and TRBJ2-2, with 7 bases aligning to TRBD2. Germline assignment: CDR1 MGHRA and CDR2 YSYEKL. Trimming took 0 bases from V and 7 from J; bases not matched to a gene: 5. There are 15 residues in the CDR3.

The chain recombines TRBV7-9 with TRBJ2-2; D is ambiguous. V was trimmed by 5 bases and J by 4 bases, leaving 8 bases between them. This CDR3 has 13 amino acids. Germline-derived CDR1 and CDR2 are SEHNR and FQNEAQ (reference sequence). CDR3 sequence (DNA): TGTGCCAGCAGCCTCAACCCCACCGGGGAGCTGTTTTTT. Translation gives CASSLNPTGELFF. The variable domain in full, with the rest retrieved from reference TRBV7-9 and TRBJ2-2, is DTGVSQNPRHKITKRGQNVTFRCDPISEHNRLYWYRQTLGQGPEFLTYFQNEAQLEKSRLLSDRFSAERPKGSFSTLEIQRTEQGDSAMYLCASSLNPTGELFFGEGSRLTVL.

This clonotype was observed at least ten times. J is TRBJ2-1 and V is TRBV7-6; 8 bases fit TRBD2. The CDR3 extends over 16 amino acids. CDR1 and CDR2 (germline): SGHVS, FNYEAQ. After removal of 0 bases from V and 4 bases from J, the junction contained 5 bases not matched to a gene. CDR3 loop: CASSLALAGGYNEQFF. The CDR3, as DNA: TGTGCCAGCAGCTTAGCGCTTGCGGGGGGATACAATGAGCAGTTCTTC. Full variable domain (rest looked up from reference TRBV7-6 and TRBJ2-1): GAGVSQSPRYKVTKRGQDVALRCDPISGHVSLYWYRQALGQGPEFLTYFNYEAQQDKSGLPNDRFSAERPEGSISTLTIQRTEQRDSAMYRCASSLALAGGYNEQFFGPGTRLTVL.

This clonotype showed up many times. This chain links TRBV5-1 with TRBJ2-1, with 9 bases fitting TRBD1. Per the germline V gene, CDR1 is SGHRS and CDR2 is YFSETQ. With V trimmed by 4 bases and J by 5 bases, 7 bases remained unmatched. CDR3 size: 15 residues. CDR3 region: CASSAPGQGNNEQFF. Written as DNA, the CDR3 is TGCGCCAGCAGCGCTCCGGGACAGGGTAACAATGAGCAGTTCTTC.

V and J are TRBV27 and TRBJ2-2; D is unclear. The germline CDR1 and CDR2 sequences are MNHEY and SMNVEV (reference sequence). V shed 0 bases and J shed 1 base, with 6 bases lying between them. The CDR3 sequence is 15 residues long. CDR3 amino acids: CASSLSLGNTGELFF. For the CDR3, the DNA is TGTGCCAGCAGTTTATCTCTAGGGAACACCGGGGAGCTGTTTTTT.

This clonotype was picked up a small number of times. The CDR3 protein is CASSLDNTYTEAFF. In nucleotides, the CDR3 is TGTGCCAGCAGTTTAGACAACACGTACACTGAAGCTTTCTTT. V and J are TRBV12-3 or TRBV12-4 and TRBJ1-1, with unresolved D. With 1 base removed from V and 3 bases from J, the gap between germline ends came to 9 bases. CDR3 size: 14 residues.

The V and J genes are TRBV9 and TRBJ1-5; D possibly corresponds to TRBD1 (5 bases). The length of the CDR3 is 15 residues. Per germline, CDR1 SGDLS and CDR2 YYNGEE. Trimming cost V 3 bases and J 6 bases, with 16 bases left between them. This chain's CDR3 is CASSEGSVSSQPQHF. In DNA form, the CDR3 reads TGTGCCAGCAGCGAGGGGAGTGTTTCGAGTCAGCCCCAGCATTTT.

This clonotype was found a few times. As DNA, the CDR3 is TGCAGTGCCACGGACCGGGTAGATACGCAGTATTTT. It yields the protein CSATDRVDTQYF. V gene TRBV20-1 combines with J gene TRBJ2-3; D is undetermined. From germline, CDR1 is DFQATT and CDR2 SNEGSKA (reference sequence). The CDR3 loop spans 12 amino acids. V lost 6 bases to trimming and J lost 5 bases, with 12 bases between them.

This CDR3 reads CASSTSSGTPGELFF. CDR3 coding DNA: TGTGCCAGCAGCACCTCTAGCGGGACGCCCGGGGAGCTGTTTTTT. This chain connects TRBV9 to TRBJ2-2, with 9 bases identical to TRBD2. The germline CDR1 and CDR2 sequences are SGDLS and YYNGEE. Trimming at V came to 4 bases and at J to 6 bases, leaving 7 bases not matched to a gene. There are 15 residues in the CDR3. The whole variable domain, remainder taken from reference TRBV9 and TRBJ2-2, is DSGVTQTPKHLITATGQRVTLRCSPRSGDLSVYWYQQSLDQGLQFLIQYYNGEERAKGNILERFSAQQFPDLHSELNLSSLELGDSALYFCASSTSSGTPGELFFGEGSRLTVL.

This clonotype occurred a few times. The rearrangement links TRBV6-2 or TRBV6-3 to TRBJ2-1; 10 bases map to TRBD2. The germline V gene has CDR1 MNHEY and CDR2 SVGEGT. Losses at the gene ends were 7 bases for V and 6 bases for J; bases not matched to a gene: 6. This CDR3 spans 14 amino acids. The CDR3 region has the DNA TGTGCCAGCATGGGGCTAGCGGGAGCCAATGAGCAGTTCTTC. Translation gives CASMGLAGANEQFF.

CDR3 in DNA: TGTGCCAGCAGCCGAGGGTTCAGACGGACTAGGCACAATGAGCAGTTCTTC. As protein: CASSRGFRRTRHNEQFF. J is TRBJ2-1 and V is TRBV7-3, with 7 bases that match TRBD2. Germline-derived CDR1 and CDR2 are SGHTA and FQGTGA. The CDR3 is 17 amino acids. The V gene end was trimmed by 5 bases and the J gene end by 5 bases; junction bases not matched to a gene: 15. The whole variable domain, remainder taken from reference TRBV7-3 and TRBJ2-1, is GAGVSQTPSNKVTEKGKYVELRCDPISGHTALYWYRQSLGQGPEFLIYFQGTGAADDSGLPNDRFFAVRPEGSVSTLKIQRTERGDSAVYLCASSRGFRRTRHNEQFFGPGTRLTVL.

This clonotype was recorded only once. The chain recombines TRBV20-1 with TRBJ2-6, with D possibly being TRBD2 (6 bases). The length of the CDR3 is 17 residues. V lost 0 bases to trimming and J lost 2 bases, with 14 bases between them. CDR1 and CDR2 from the germline V gene are DFQATT and SNEGSKA (reference sequence). This CDR3 is CSARDPTGSTGANVLTF. As DNA, the CDR3 is TGCAGTGCTAGAGATCCAACCGGGAGTACTGGGGCCAACGTCCTGACTTTC.

This sequence joins TRBV12-3 or TRBV12-4 and TRBJ1-3; D uncertain. This CDR3 spans 15 amino acids. The V gene lost 5 bases and the J gene lost 1 base, with 12 bases spanning the gap. Written as DNA, the CDR3 is TGTGCCAGCAGTCCCTTCCGGGGATCTGGAAACACCATATATTTT. This translates into CASSPFRGSGNTIYF.

At least ten counts were recorded for this clonotype. The chain employs TRBV5-1 and TRBJ2-3; tentatively, D is TRBD1 or TRBD2 (7 bases each). V was trimmed by 4 bases and J by 3 bases, leaving 15 bases between them. Germline V gives CDR1 SGHRS, CDR2 YFSETQ. The CDR3 has 15 amino acids. CDR3 bases: TGCGCCAGCAGCGGCGGGGGACAGACAACAGATACGCAGTATTTT. Translating it yields CASSGGGQTTDTQYF.

In this sample, this clonotype turned up a few times. This chain uses TRBV6-5 with TRBJ2-7; 7 bases are a match to TRBD2. The germline V gene has CDR1 MNHEY and CDR2 SVGAGI. With V trimmed by 3 bases and J by 1 base, 15 bases remained unmatched. The CDR3 covers 18 residues. The CDR3: CASSYSVPGLSFSYEQYF. CDR3 sequence (DNA): TGTGCCAGCAGTTATTCAGTACCGGGACTATCCTTTTCCTACGAGCAGTACTTC.

This clonotype was counted between two and nine times. The chain is built from TRBV12-3 or TRBV12-4 and TRBJ2-7; perhaps TRBD2 as D (6 bases). This CDR3 region has 15 residues. Trimming left V 6 bases short and J 4 bases short, with 19 bases between. CDR3 sequence reads: CASSPTRSGEYEQYF. The DNA of the CDR3 is TGTGCCAGCAGCCCCACAAGGTCGGGGGAGTACGAGCAGTACTTC.

The V and J genes are TRBV7-3 and TRBJ2-1; a possible D gene is TRBD2 (6 bases). V dropped 2 bases and J dropped 5 bases, with 16 bases sitting between them. Germline-derived CDR1 and CDR2 are SGHTA and FQGTGA. The CDR3 runs 16 residues. CDR3 bases: TGTGCCAGCAGCTTATCCGGGACTTACAATAACAATGAGCAGTTCTTC. Encoded protein: CASSLSGTYNNNEQFF.

The chain employs TRBV9 and TRBJ2-3; D may be TRBD2 (5 bases). The V and J ends lost 0 bases and 0 bases respectively, with 11 bases between them. Germline loops: CDR1 SGDLS, CDR2 YYNGEE. The CDR3 is 16 residues long. DNA for the CDR3: TGTGCCAGCAGCGTAGGAGGAGCGGAGAGCACAGATACGCAGTATTTT. Protein sequence: CASSVGGAESTDTQYF.

The CDR3 sequence: CASSLPGGRFHEQFF. The CDR3 nucleotides read TGTGCCAGCAGCTTACCGGGCGGGAGGTTCCATGAGCAGTTCTTC. V gene TRBV11-3 combines with J gene TRBJ2-1; 8 bases match TRBD2. With 2 bases clipped from V and 8 bases from J, the junction kept 8 bases outside the gene matches. The CDR3 extends over 15 amino acids. CDR1 is SGHNT, CDR2 YENEEA, per germline.